This T cell receptor (beta chain) was documented in a study of CD8 T cells in ankylosing spondylitis. Findings and limits, study-wide: Researchers report that disease-linked clones proved CD8+ and relatively rare in peripheral blood. Made up of about eight highly homologous variants, a TCR beta motif appeared characteristic of ankylosing spondylitis blood. Significant enrichment of disease-linked clones was reportedly seen in matched ankylosing spondylitis synovial fluid.

With molecular barcodes, quantitative 5'-RACE was used to make the TCR beta libraries. Each CDR3 protein gets one entry after TCRdb re-called the 5' RACE reads with MiXCR. This sample has over 200,000 distinct CDR3 sequences, with about 11% found just once. J gave up 6 bases and V 1 base, and 7 bases lay outside the gene matches. This CDR3 is built from 16 residues. Germline V lookup: CDR1 LGHDT, CDR2 YNNKEL (reference sequence). This clonotype appeared a few times. The target antigen is unknown. Sample: blood, either unsorted or a sorted T cell fraction (not recorded which). This receptor was identified in a male donor with ankylosing spondylitis or in good health (not recorded which). V usage is TRBV3-1 and J usage is TRBJ2-5, with TRBD2 matching 11 bases. The CDR3 loop is CASSQGASGGKQTQYF. In DNA, the CDR3 is TGTGCCAGCAGCCAAGGAGCTAGCGGGGGGAAACAGACCCAGTACTTC.